This T cell receptor beta chain was captured by sequencing in a study of cytomegalovirus exposure and HLA in healthy donors (dated by TCRdb to 2015 to 2018). Study-level background: An earlier analysis of 587 of the donors reported 276 Gb of sequence data and 95 million to 140 million unique TCR beta sequences obtained from approximately 180 million T cells. A later analysis re-analyzed previously published TCR beta repertoires from 600 to 850 donors and added high-resolution HLA genotyping to study TCR occurrence patterns. All discovery cohort repertoires had been generated on a single sequencing platform. In a later genetic analysis, genome-wide SNP genotypes for about 55% of the 666 donors were used, and that subset was treated as a discovery cohort. Typing coverage differed by locus: A, B, C, DRB1 and DQB1 were typed in roughly 629-630 donors, DQA1 in 522, DPA1 in 600 to 610, and DPB1 in around 490. Roughly 5 DR-DQ haplotypes were handled as single units for association and clustering, since linkage in the cohort was strong. Among about 400 genotyped donors of the cohort, an average of about 220,000 unique TCR beta nucleotide sequences was sequenced per donor, of which roughly 17% were non-productive. HLA typing covered class I and class II loci at four-digit resolution. Of the 300 to 500 genotyped donors, approximately 81% were placed in the genetic ancestry cluster associated with self-reported Caucasian donors. A separate validation cohort of over a hundred different subjects was used in addition to the roughly 670-subject first cohort. High-throughput TCR immunosequencing, statistical association of individual TCRs with disease status, and machine learning were combined to predict cytomegalovirus infection status. In the later analysis, no new phenotypic data were used to find candidate immune exposures; instead, reliance was placed on TCR beta sequences and their occurrence across donors. Alongside the repertoire data, information on donor age, sex, ethnicity and CMV serostatus was compiled. An early release covering about 600 HLA-typed donors comprised about 300 gigabases of sequencing data and some 79 million unique TCR sequences. An earlier analysis of a few hundred of the donors applied high-throughput TCR beta sequencing to assess whether each TCR beta V gene segment acted as functional or pseudogenic. The study used immunosequencing to profile the T cell repertoires of approximately 690 subjects and linked those repertoires to cytomegalovirus serostatus. The study was designed to test whether signatures of past pathogen exposure could be identified by cataloging public T cell receptors.

Note on this clone: Which antigen it targets is not known. At one of its ends the junction is not consistent with the germline gene, which may arise from a read error.

The cohort comprised 666 healthy bone marrow donors. At the time of sampling, all cohort members were nominally healthy, though unrecorded immune exposures were likely present. The donor tested CMV seronegative and was one of the 352 seronegative cohort members. A peripheral blood sample was collected from each donor, and TCR beta sequencing was performed on peripheral blood mononuclear cells. Genomic DNA was extracted from the blood cell samples with the Qiagen DNeasy Blood Extraction Kit. Summary of the overall study and its limitations: A further reported finding was that TCR beta sequences accurately predicted the HLA-A and HLA-B alleles for most subjects in the first cohort. The authors suggested that the approach could potentially be generalized to other disease states and immunological phenotypes. In a later analysis, most CMV-associated TCR beta chains were found to appear HLA-restricted, with HLA associations seemingly driven largely by CMV exposure. At a false discovery rate of 0.05, a later analysis linked 16,951 TCR beta sequences to specific HLA alleles. A later genetic analysis associated a missense DCLRE1C variant with V-gene and J-gene trimming of TCR beta chains, and an independent cohort replicated the association. Compared with the 666-donor mean, donors in an Asian-associated ancestry cluster had fewer N-insertions in productive TCRs, according to a later genetic analysis. Most TCR sequences were observed very rarely across donors, whereas some public TCRs were present in many individuals. The only immune exposure information available for the cohort was CMV serostatus. An earlier analysis of several hundred of the donors showed that most TCR beta V segments appeared in productive rearrangements either about 90% or about 30% of the time, which broadly matched IMGT annotations. Because HLA typing was missing for some donors at each locus, association tests included only the typed subset. The 87-base-pair reads could not distinguish some IMGT-functional V segments, including TRBV6-2 and TRBV6-3, so those segments were excluded. When HLA alleles, especially DR and DQ, strongly co-occurred, TCR associations were difficult to assign to individual alleles. Three of the identified cytomegalovirus-associated TCR beta chains were confirmed in vitro to be specific for cytomegalovirus antigens. In a later analysis, TCR association rates were found to vary across HLA loci, with the most associated TCRs seen for DRB1 alleles and the fewest for HLA-C alleles. Presence/absence analyses assumed roughly uniform sequencing depth across donors, an assumption that may not hold. In this cohort, only TCR beta chains were sequenced, and detectable features were limited by the absence of alpha or paired-chain data. The classifier was reported to diagnose cytomegalovirus status with high specificity and sensitivity in both the original cohort and the validation cohort. According to a later analysis, parvovirus B19, influenza, CMV and Epstein-Barr virus appeared linked to several top co-occurrence clusters. In the study, some 180 TCR beta chains were listed as associated with cytomegalovirus. Correlated functional status among segregating V segments might reflect linkage disequilibrium, but an unknown experimental factor could not be ruled out. Compared with equally common non-associated chains, HLA-associated TCR beta chains in a later analysis were more clonally expanded and had lower generation probabilities. A cluster of highly shared sequence variants was judged likely to be a technical artifact of the sequencing pipeline. Over 15 rarely observed V segments, including chromosome 9 orphons, were excluded from the earlier analysis of approximately 600 of the donors because counts were too low.

Library prep was done by the immunoSEQ multiplex PCR assay. For the multiplex PCR, a mixture combining 60 forward primers for TCR Vbeta segments and 13 reverse primers for TCR Jbeta segments was used. Amplification of the CDR3 region of rearranged TCR beta genes was performed with a multiplex PCR assay on genomic DNA. The amplified TCR beta libraries were sequenced on the Illumina HiSeq System as 87-base-pair reads. The published analysis was carried out like this. A later analysis counted about 80 million unique TCR beta chains across the 600 to 850 repertoires, and around 12 million of these chains were shared by at least two donors. Raw reads were error-corrected and collapsed into unique sequences by a nearest-neighbor algorithm in which closely related sequences were merged to remove PCR and sequencing errors. Alignment of CDR3 sequences to IMGT reference sequences was used to assign V, D and J gene segments. For a sequence to be retained, at least a six-nucleotide match to both a V gene segment and a J gene segment was required. A rearrangement counted as productive if the CDR3 had no stop codons and remained in frame with V and J, and every other rearrangement counted as non-productive. Following IMGT convention, CDR3 was defined as the stretch from the second conserved V-encoded cysteine to the conserved J-encoded phenylalanine. The earlier analysis of 450 to 750 of the donors excluded any sequence lacking an unambiguous match to a single V gene segment. In an earlier analysis of 587 of the donors, V segments were called functional above 56.7% productive rearrangements and were called segregating when the between-donor standard deviation exceeded 5%. A statistical classification framework was built to diagnose cytomegalovirus status from the catalog of TCR beta chain sequences. In a later analysis, V and J genes were assigned by comparing TCR nucleotide sequences against IMGT/GENE-DB human TR gene sequences. In a later analysis, CDR3 sequences and most-parsimonious VDJ recombination scenarios were assigned using the TCRdist pipeline. A later analysis defined each TCR beta chain by its CDR3 amino acid sequence plus V-gene family, and excluded reads lacking a unique V-gene family. To address suspected cross-contamination and a sequencing artifact, a later analysis removed over 500 highly shared, low-generation-probability nucleotide sequences. For each public chain, a later analysis derived a clonal expansion index from normalized ranks of inferred template counts within each repertoire. In a later analysis, generation probabilities were computed with a VDJ recombination model fitted to out-of-frame rearrangements, and the resulting probabilities were checked against IGoR. A later analysis scored TCR-TCR, TCR-HLA and TCR-CMV co-occurrence with hypergeometric tests, applying a repertoire-size bias correction to TCR pairs. A later analysis estimated false discovery rates by permuting HLA or CMV assignments 20 times. A later analysis grouped co-occurring TCRs with DBSCAN, adding TCRdist sequence similarity when clustering within HLA-allele-positive subsets. Repertoires with fewer than 30,000 or more than 120,000 public chains, plus five repertoires with anomalous nucleotide sharing, were excluded from co-occurrence clustering. TCRdb provides this immuneACCESS table in a form limited to in-frame rearrangements. Some clones are lacking; in checked studies, under half of them reflect an unresolved V gene, and why the rest are absent is not known. The V and J calls and clone size come from that table; D and trimming were worked out from the DNA. The sample data list roughly 230,000 clones, and approximately 91% of these were observed just once. 1.7% of the sample belongs to the ten largest clones.

The germline V gene encodes CDR1 SGHRS and CDR2 YFSETQ. Including cysteine and phenylalanine, the CDR3 has 15 amino acids. Solely the CDR3 DNA is kept, with 45 bases framed from the first base. This TCR derives from a girl aged 2-10 years in good health and CMV-seronegative. The chain is encoded by TRBV5-1 joined to TRBJ2-3; a weak D assignment points to TRBD2 (5 bases agree). Sequenced material: PBMCs. CDR3 protein: CASSLAVGVTDTQYF. In nucleotide form, the sequence is TGCGCCAGCAGCTTGGCCGTGGGAGTCACAGATACACAGTATTTT.